This T cell receptor (beta chain) comes out of a study of blood T cells in healthy people across ages. This clonotype was seen more than once but under ten times. Germline values: CDR1 MNHNY, CDR2 SVGAGI (reference sequence). With V trimmed by 2 bases and J by 2 bases, 7 bases remained unmatched. The CDR3 spans 16 residues. The second PCR ran about 6 to 12 cycles with a sample-barcoded 5' primer and J-beta primers. MiXCR was run by TCRdb on the 5' RACE reads, yielding one entry per CDR3 protein. The sample consists of about 1.5 million distinct CDR3 sequences, about 40% of them appearing once. This clonotype originated in a woman between 18 and 29 years old in good health. Source material: blood. This chain uses TRBV6-6 with TRBJ2-5, with TRBD2 matching over 8 bases. CDR3 sequence: CASSYRVAGRQETQYF. DNA for the CDR3: TGTGCCAGCAGTTACAGGGTAGCGGGGCGACAAGAGACCCAGTACTTC.